The 21 T cell receptor beta chains presented below share a single source sample, sequenced in a study of blood T cells in healthy people across ages. Using a J-beta primer mix together with a sample-barcoded 5' primer, a second PCR was run for roughly 7 to 12 cycles. TCRdb redid the calling of the 5' RACE reads with MiXCR, one entry per CDR3 protein. The sample consists of hundreds of thousands of distinct CDR3 sequences, nearly 60% of them appearing once. Sequenced: blood. Receptors originate from a young man in good health.

For this clonotype: At one boundary the junction diverges from the germline segment, which might be a read error. This chain connects TRBV20-1 to TRBJ1-1; D is possibly TRBD1 (5 bases). Germline CDR1 DFQATT, CDR2 SNEGSKA (reference sequence). The CDR3 length is 12 residues. DNA for the CDR3: TGCAGCGCTACGAAGGGGAGCACTGAAGCTTTCTTT. This encodes CSATKGSTEAFF.

The chain combines TRBV28 with TRBJ1-5; 7 bases fit TRBD1. Losses at the gene ends were 6 bases for V and 4 bases for J; bases not matched to a gene: 6. The CDR3 runs 14 residues. Germline V gene sequence: CDR1 MDHEN, CDR2 SYDVKM. This chain's CDR3 is CASSWGQSNQPQHF. CDR3 sequence (DNA): TGTGCCAGCAGCTGGGGACAGTCTAATCAGCCCCAGCATTTT.

V gene TRBV7-9 combines with J gene TRBJ2-2; D is undetermined. Germline CDR1 reads SEHNR; CDR2 reads FQNEAQ (reference sequence). Between the trimmed V and J ends, which lost 7 bases and 8 bases, there was a span of 8 bases. The CDR3 loop spans 11 amino acids. As DNA, the CDR3 is TGTGCCAGCACCCTTACTGGGGAGCTGTTTTTT. As protein: CASTLTGELFF.

V and J are TRBV5-1 and TRBJ2-3, with 9 bases that match TRBD1. Germline V lookup: CDR1 SGHRS, CDR2 YFSETQ. V lost 4 bases, J lost 6 bases, and 15 bases stayed unmatched. This CDR3 contains 17 residues. The CDR3 reads CASSADRGFSAGDTQYF. Here the CDR3 DNA reads TGCGCCAGCAGCGCGGACAGGGGATTCAGCGCTGGGGATACGCAGTATTTT.

The chain couples TRBV7-6 to TRBJ2-5; D is uncertain. The better agreement between TRBJ2-7 and the DNA end casts doubt on the J call. Germline V CDR1 and CDR2: SGHVS, FNYEAQ. The CDR3 consists of 15 residues. CDR3 in amino acids: CASSLTKGPFYEQYF. DNA of the CDR3: TGTGCCAGCAGCTTAACAAAAGGGCCCTTCTACGAGCAGTACTTC.

The chain carries TRBV4-2 and TRBJ1-2, with D possibly being TRBD1 (5 bases). The CDR3 runs to 17 residues. Trimming removed 4 bases from V and 4 bases from J, with 22 bases in between. Germline values: CDR1 LGHNA, CDR2 YNFKEQ. The CDR3 nucleotides are TGTGCCAGCAGCCCTGCGGAGCTGTCAGGGCGAGGCTATGGCTACACCTTC. This translates into CASSPAELSGRGYGYTF.

The chain joins TRBV4-3 to TRBJ2-4, with D perhaps matching TRBD1 or TRBD2 (5 bases each). Germline CDR1 LGHNA, CDR2 YSLEER. There are 15 residues in the CDR3. V lost 1 base and J 5 bases, leaving 12 bases between the germline ends. The CDR3 DNA reads as TGCGCCAGCAGCCAAGTACAGGACTCCCAAAACATTCAGTACTTC. Translation: CASSQVQDSQNIQYF.

The chain has TRBV29-1 and TRBJ1-1, with D hard to call. The V end was cut by 1 base, the J end by 7 bases, with 16 bases between. CDR3 length equals 14 residues. Germline V CDR1 and CDR2: SQVTM, ANQGSEA. The CDR3: CSVEGRGNLGEAFF. The CDR3 DNA sequence: TGCAGCGTTGAAGGGCGCGGGAATTTGGGTGAAGCTTTCTTT.

This clonotype was observed a handful of times. This sequence joins TRBV7-2 and TRBJ2-5, with D perhaps matching TRBD2 (6 bases). Germline V gene sequence: CDR1 SGHTA, CDR2 FQGNSA. Trimming shortened V by 3 bases and J by 7 bases, and 18 bases separated the two germline ends. There are 15 residues in the CDR3. CDR3: CASSFRPRGLGTQYF. The CDR3 region has the DNA TGTGCCAGCAGCTTCAGGCCTCGGGGGTTGGGGACCCAGTACTTC.

This clonotype was counted a single time. The chain joins TRBV7-2 to TRBJ2-7; 10 positions match TRBD2. The CDR3 is 15 residues long. CDR1 is SGHTA and CDR2 is FQGNSA in the germline V gene. J lost 3 bases, V lost 3 bases, and 5 bases had no gene match. The CDR3 DNA reads TGTGCCAGCAGCTTTCAGCGGGGGGGAAACTACGAGCAGTACTTC. The encoded protein is CASSFQRGGNYEQYF.

The rearrangement links TRBV3-1 to TRBJ2-5; 9 positions agree with TRBD1. Germline loops: CDR1 LGHDT, CDR2 YNNKEL (reference sequence). The CDR3 has 14 residues. V was pared by 1 base and J by 10 bases, with 7 bases of the junction left unmatched. CDR3 protein: CASSQGEQGANQYF. CDR3 bases: TGTGCCAGCAGCCAAGGGGAACAGGGGGCGAACCAGTACTTC.

This clonotype occurred a few times. The V and J genes are TRBV7-8 and TRBJ1-6; 7 bases fit TRBD1. V trimming: 2 bases; J trimming: 10 bases; junction bases outside the gene matches: 5. The germline CDR1 and CDR2 sequences are SGHVS and FQNEAQ. The CDR3 is 14 amino acids. The CDR3 sequence: CASSLRQGRSPLHF. CDR3 bases: TGTGCCAGCAGCTTACGACAGGGACGGTCACCCCTCCACTTT.

This clonotype was found once. This chain links TRBV6-5 with TRBJ2-7; D is undetermined. Germline assignment: CDR1 MNHEY and CDR2 SVGAGI. V was pared by 3 bases and J by 0 bases, with 9 bases between. The CDR3 has 14 amino acids. CDR3 bases: TGTGCCAGCAGTTATAAAACCTTCTCCTACGAGCAGTACTTC. It translates to CASSYKTFSYEQYF.

The rearrangement uses TRBV20-1 and TRBJ1-5, with D possibly being TRBD1 (6 bases). Trimming left V 3 bases short and J 4 bases short, with 13 bases between. The CDR3 runs 14 residues. Per germline, CDR1 DFQATT and CDR2 SNEGSKA (reference sequence). CDR3 bases: TGCAGTGCTAGGGTAGGGGGGTTGAATCAGCCCCAGCATTTT. Its protein is CSARVGGLNQPQHF.

The CDR3, as DNA: TGTGCCAGCGAATGGGACCGCAGCCCCCCCTATGGCTACACCTTC. This codes for CASEWDRSPPYGYTF. The chain employs TRBV6-1 and TRBJ1-2, with TRBD1 as a possible D gene (5 bases). The CDR3 loop spans 15 amino acids. V lost 8 bases to trimming and J lost 4 bases, with 20 bases between them. Germline lookup yields CDR1 MNHNS and CDR2 SASEGT.

The chain recombines TRBV6-5 with TRBJ2-5, with a tentative D call TRBD2 (5 bases). CDR1 is MNHEY, CDR2 SVGAGI, per germline. The CDR3 length is 17 residues. Trimming removed 2 bases at V and 5 bases at J, with 21 bases between. In nucleotides, the CDR3 is TGTGCCAGCAGTTACGCGACGTCTGGTTCATGGAGGGAGACCCAGTACTTC. Translating gives CASSYATSGSWRETQYF.

The gene calls are TRBV6-6 and TRBJ2-7; D ambiguous. CDR3 size: 10 residues. Per germline, CDR1 MNHNY and CDR2 SVGAGI (reference sequence). V was trimmed by 8 bases and J by 5 bases, leaving 7 bases between them. CDR3 nucleotides: TGTGCCAGCGGGTGGAACGAGCAGTACTTC. Protein: CASGWNEQYF.

CDR3 in amino acids: CASSLVSLEMGEQYF. CDR3 coding DNA: TGTGCCAGCAGCTTAGTTTCTTTAGAGATGGGCGAGCAGTACTTC. The chain links TRBV11-2 to TRBJ2-4; D gene ambiguous. TRBJ2-7 explains the end of the DNA better; the J call may be wrong. CDR1 is SGHAT and CDR2 is FQNNGV in the germline V gene. The CDR3 runs 15 residues.

This clonotype was seen only a few times. The V gene is TRBV7-2, the J gene TRBJ1-1; no clear D. V dropped 6 bases and J dropped 2 bases, with 13 bases sitting between them. This CDR3 comprises 14 residues. Per germline, CDR1 SGHTA and CDR2 FQGNSA. CDR3 amino acids: CASSPGRVNTEAFF. The CDR3 DNA reads as TGTGCCAGCAGTCCCGGACGGGTAAACACTGAAGCTTTCTTT.

The chain is built from TRBV10-3 and TRBJ1-5, with a possible D match to TRBD1 (5 bases). The V and J ends lost 9 bases and 2 bases respectively, with 11 bases between them. CDR1 and CDR2 from the germline V gene are ENHRY and SYGVKD. The CDR3 is made up of 13 amino acids. CDR3 sequence (DNA): TGTGCCATAGCCAGGGAGGGCAATCAGCCCCAGCATTTT. This sequence encodes CAIAREGNQPQHF.

The CDR3 region has the DNA TGCAGTTATATTAAGCGAGTGTCCTACGAGCAGTACTTC. This sequence encodes CSYIKRVSYEQYF. The chain combines TRBV20-1 with TRBJ2-7; no firm D call. The CDR3 length is 13 residues. Trimming removed 8 bases at V and 1 base at J, with 15 bases between. CDR1 is DFQATT and CDR2 is SNEGSKA in the germline V gene (reference sequence).